The next 19 T cell receptor beta chains were all read from a single sample in a study of blood T cell repertoires in COVID-19. Sequencing was performed with immunoSEQ multiplex PCR; in TCRdb, only in-frame clones are kept and a portion is missing. The profile covers about 98,000 clones, with 82% appearing a single time and approximately 11% taken by the ten largest. The sample comprised peripheral blood. The receptor set was obtained from a man between 70 and 80 years old with active or convalescent COVID-19.

This clone was observed once. The V gene is TRBV5-1, the J gene TRBJ2-7, with 9 bases lining up with TRBD1. V gave up 0 bases and J gave up 5 bases; unmatched junction bases: 9. CDR3 length: 16 amino acids. The germline CDR1 and CDR2 sequences are SGHRS and YFSETQ. The CDR3 reads CASSLGTGTGWNEQYF. CDR3 coding DNA: TGCGCCAGCAGCTTGGGGACCGGGACAGGGTGGAACGAGCAGTACTTC.

V usage is TRBV19 and J usage is TRBJ1-2; TRBD1 matches 10 bases. The germline V gene encodes CDR1 LNHDA and CDR2 SQIVND (reference sequence). V was clipped by 4 bases and J by 5 bases; unmatched bases: 4. This CDR3 has 14 amino acids. The CDR3 is CASSRPGQGYGYTF. CDR3 DNA sequence: TGTGCCAGTAGTAGACCGGGACAGGGGTATGGCTACACCTTC.

This chain links TRBV5-8 with TRBJ2-5; 12 bases align to TRBD2. This CDR3 is 16 amino acids long. CDR1 and CDR2 from the germline V gene are SGHTS and YDEGEE. V lost 5 bases, J lost 0 bases, and 5 bases stayed unmatched. The CDR3, as DNA: TGTGCCAGCAGTCTTGGACTAGCGGGGAACCAAGAGACCCAGTACTTC. Its translation is CASSLGLAGNQETQYF.

V and J are TRBV6-5 and TRBJ2-4, with D unresolved. The germline V gene encodes CDR1 MNHEY and CDR2 SVGAGI. Trimming pared 3 bases from V and 6 bases from J, leaving 12 bases between. The CDR3 sequence is 14 residues long. The CDR3 DNA sequence: TGTGCCAGCAGTTATTCCCGGGTTCCAAACATTCAGTACTTC. Translating gives CASSYSRVPNIQYF.

V gene TRBV28 combines with J gene TRBJ2-1; tentative D call: TRBD2 (6 bases). CDR1 and CDR2 from the germline V gene are MDHEN and SYDVKM. The CDR3 extends over 14 amino acids. Trimming took 8 bases from V and 6 from J, leaving 17 bases between them. The CDR3 loop reads CASERASVPNEQFF. CDR3 nucleotide sequence: TGTGCCAGCGAAAGGGCTAGCGTCCCCAATGAGCAGTTCTTC.

The V and J genes are TRBV3-1 (or the pseudogene TRBV3-2) and TRBJ2-3; tentatively, D is TRBD1 (6 bases). This CDR3 is built from 17 residues. The V gene lost 0 bases and the J gene lost 0 bases, with 13 bases spanning the gap. CDR1 and CDR2 (germline): LGHDT, YNNKEL (reference sequence). The DNA of the CDR3 is TGTGCCAGCAGCCAAGATTGGGACACACCTAGCACAGATACGCAGTATTTT. It translates to CASSQDWDTPSTDTQYF.

This chain uses TRBV7-9 with TRBJ1-6; 9 nucleotides line up with TRBD1. The CDR3 covers 16 residues. V was clipped by 2 bases and J by 12 bases; unmatched bases: 11. Germline CDR1 and CDR2: SEHNR and FQNEAQ (reference sequence). The CDR3 spells CASSLSSGQGSGPLHF. The DNA of the CDR3 is TGTGCCAGCAGCTTATCCTCGGGACAGGGTAGTGGACCCCTCCACTTT.

CDR3 residues: CASSSRAGGAAQYF. The DNA for the CDR3 is TGTGCCAGTAGTAGTAGGGCGGGCGGGGCGGCCCAGTACTTC. J is TRBJ2-5 and V is TRBV19; tentative D call: TRBD2 (6 bases). The CDR3 totals 14 residues. V was trimmed by 4 bases and J by 9 bases, leaving 18 bases between them. Germline V CDR1 and CDR2: LNHDA, SQIVND (reference sequence).

The rearrangement joins TRBV3-1 (or the pseudogene TRBV3-2) to TRBJ2-7, with D unresolved. V lost 0 bases to trimming and J lost 3 bases, with 15 bases between them. Per the germline V gene, CDR1 is LGHDT and CDR2 is YNNKEL (reference sequence). The CDR3 runs 16 residues. The CDR3 is CASSQDRSPSYYEQYF. CDR3 coding DNA: TGTGCCAGCAGCCAAGACAGGTCTCCGTCTTACTACGAGCAGTACTTC.

CDR3 sequence: CASSHQAGGRETQYF. The CDR3 nucleotides are TGTGCCAGCAGCCACCAAGCGGGGGGTAGGGAGACCCAGTACTTC. The chain combines TRBV27 with TRBJ2-5, with 9 nucleotides matching TRBD2. The CDR3 spans 15 residues. The V gene's germline CDR1 is MNHEY and CDR2 SMNVEV (reference sequence). The V gene end was trimmed by 6 bases and the J gene end by 5 bases; junction bases not matched to a gene: 10.

The V gene is TRBV11-2, the J gene TRBJ1-1; 7 bases are shared with TRBD1. The CDR3 loop spans 15 amino acids. The trim removed 2 bases at V and 3 bases at J, leaving 6 bases unmatched. The germline CDR1 and CDR2 sequences are SGHAT and FQNNGV. Here the CDR3 reads CASSLRTGTDTEAFF. The CDR3 DNA is TGTGCCAGCAGCTTACGAACCGGGACAGACACTGAAGCTTTCTTT. The variable domain in full, with the rest retrieved from reference TRBV11-2 and TRBJ1-1, is EAGVAQSPRYKIIEKRQSVAFWCNPISGHATLYWYQQILGQGPKLLIQFQNNGVVDDSQLPKDRFSAERLKGVDSTLKIQPAKLEDSAVYLCASSLRTGTDTEAFFGQGTRLTVV.

The rearrangement joins TRBV12-5 to TRBJ2-2; the D gene is possibly TRBD1 (6 bases). The CDR3 has 13 residues. CDR1 LGHNT and CDR2 FRNRAP come from the germline V gene. The V gene lost 6 bases and the J gene lost 6 bases, with 11 bases spanning the gap. As DNA, the CDR3 is TGTGCTAGTGGCCGGACAGTTGCCGGGGAGCTGTTTTTT. As protein: CASGRTVAGELFF.

This chain uses TRBV10-2 with TRBJ2-3, with TRBD2 as a possible D gene (6 bases). The V and J ends lost 2 bases and 1 base respectively, with 10 bases between them. Germline CDR1 is WSHSY and CDR2 is SAAADI. This CDR3 is built from 15 residues. The CDR3: CASSETSHGTDTQYF. The CDR3 DNA is TGCGCCAGCAGTGAGACTAGCCACGGCACAGATACGCAGTATTTT.

This chain links TRBV12-3 or TRBV12-4 with TRBJ2-7; no clear D gene. Trimming removed 6 bases from V and 0 bases from J, with 6 bases in between. This CDR3 contains 12 residues. The CDR3 loop is CASRASSYEQYF. The CDR3 nucleotides are TGTGCCAGCAGGGCAAGCTCCTACGAGCAGTACTTC.

The V gene is TRBV14, the J gene TRBJ1-4; 7 bases line up with TRBD1. Germline-derived CDR1 and CDR2 are SGHDN and FVKESK. Trimming cost V 3 bases and J 3 bases; bases outside gene matches: 4. The CDR3 sequence is 15 residues long. DNA of the CDR3: TGTGCCAGCAGCCAGGCCGGGACAGCTAATGAAAAACTGTTTTTT. It translates to CASSQAGTANEKLFF.

The chain couples TRBV6-2 or TRBV6-3 to TRBJ1-6; weak D call: TRBD1 (6 bases). CDR3 length: 14 residues. CDR1 and CDR2 (germline): MNHEY, SVGEGT. Trimming pared 5 bases from V and 8 bases from J, leaving 13 bases between. The DNA of the CDR3 is TGTGCCAGCAGTCCCCACCGACAGGATTCACCCCTCCACTTT. This sequence encodes CASSPHRQDSPLHF.

This rearrangement joins TRBV5-4 to TRBJ2-2, with 7 bases lining up with TRBD1. Germline values: CDR1 SGHNT, CDR2 YYREEE (reference sequence). The CDR3 has 16 residues. V shed 3 bases, J shed 4 bases, and the junction held 9 bases outside the gene matches. This CDR3 reads CASSSPGTEFTGELFF. The CDR3 nucleotides are TGTGCCAGCAGCTCTCCCGGGACAGAATTCACCGGGGAGCTGTTTTTT.

The chain recombines TRBV11-2 with TRBJ2-2, with D possibly TRBD2 on 5 matching bases. Germline loops: CDR1 SGHAT, CDR2 FQNNGV. V lost 1 base and J lost 4, with 10 bases in between. CDR3 size: 15 residues. Here the CDR3 reads CASSLGYRGTGELFF. DNA for the CDR3: TGTGCCAGCAGCTTAGGGTATCGGGGCACCGGGGAGCTGTTTTTT.

The V call is TRBV9, the J call TRBJ1-5; D might be TRBD1 (6 bases). CDR1 is SGDLS, CDR2 YYNGEE, per germline. Trimming shortened V by 0 bases and J by 3 bases, and 10 bases separated the two germline ends. CDR3 length: 15 amino acids. The CDR3 coding sequence is TGTGCCAGCAGCGTAGAAGGGACATCCAATCAGCCCCAGCATTTT. It yields the protein CASSVEGTSNQPQHF. Full variable domain (rest looked up from reference TRBV9 and TRBJ1-5): DSGVTQTPKHLITATGQRVTLRCSPRSGDLSVYWYQQSLDQGLQFLIQYYNGEERAKGNILERFSAQQFPDLHSELNLSSLELGDSALYFCASSVEGTSNQPQHFGDGTRLSIL.